The rows below give T cell receptor beta chains drawn from one sample of a study of T-cell reconstitution after alpha-beta-depleted transplantation in children. TCRdb processed the PCR reads anew with MiXCR; each CDR3 protein has one entry. The sample holds fewer than 250,000 distinct CDR3 sequences; roughly 15% are singletons and the top ten take roughly two fifths. Sequencing was performed on PBMCs, mostly from graft donor cells, taken 360 days after TCRalphabeta/CD19-depleted stem cell transplant. The receptors were sampled from a male patient aged 2 to 9 who had a stem cell transplant for acute lymphoblastic leukemia, so the T cells may come from the graft donor. The CDR3 runs from the conserved cysteine through the conserved F or W. D genes are given only for firm matches. The listing skips clone size in some rows; elsewhere it reads once, few, many or a size class.

few	TRBD1	TRBV5-1	TRBJ2-7	TGCGCCAGCAGCCAGGACAGGGGGACCTACGAGCAGTACTTC	CASSQDRGTYEQYF
.	TRBD2	TRBV14	TRBJ2-1	TGTGCCAGCAGCCAGGTTTACAGGAGCACCGGGACTAGCGGGGTGAGGGGCTCCTACAATGAGCAGTTCTTC	CASSQVYRSTGTSGVRGSYNEQFF
.	.	TRBV9	TRBJ2-7	TGTGCCAGCAGCGTAGGCAGAACTTCCTACGAGCAGTACTTC	CASSVGRTSYEQYF
.	.	TRBV14	TRBJ2-7	TGTGCCAGCAGCCAAGCTGACCACGAGCAGTACTTC	CASSQADHEQYF
.	.	TRBV27	TRBJ2-2	TGTGCCAGCAGAGGGGGTTGGAACACCGGGGAGCTGTTTTTT	CASRGGWNTGELFF
few	TRBD1	TRBV7-9	TRBJ1-4	TGTGCCAGCAGCGAACAGGGGCCCGTTGAAAAACTGTTTTTT	CASSEQGPVEKLFF
.	.	TRBV28	TRBJ1-4	TGTGCCAGCAGGTCAGACAGCGAAAAACTGTTTTTT	CASRSDSEKLFF
few	.	TRBV12-3/TRBV12-4	TRBJ2-2	TGTGCCAGCTCCTTCCGTGATGGGGAGCTGTTTTTT	CASSFRDGELFF
many	.	TRBV29-1	TRBJ2-1	TGCAGTCTCGGCTATGAGCAGTTCTTC	CSLGYEQFF
.	.	TRBV12-3/TRBV12-4	TRBJ2-3	TGTGCCAGCAGAGGGAGTGGTACTAGCACAGATACGCAGTATTTT	CASRGSGTSTDTQYF
.	.	TRBV6-8	TRBJ2-7	TGTGCCAGCGGCATACACCCGGTAGTGGACAGCTCCTACGAGCAGTACTTC	CASGIHPVVDSSYEQYF
few	.	TRBV7-9	TRBJ2-1	TGTGCCAGCAGCTTAGTTGGTAGCAATGAGCAGTTCTTC	CASSLVGSNEQFF
.	.	TRBV28	TRBJ1-2	TGTGCCAGCAGTTCGGGCGCAGGCTATGGCTACACCTTC	CASSSGAGYGYTF
.	.	TRBV7-8	TRBJ2-7	TGTGCCAGCAGCTTAGCACGGCAGGGGACGGTCCCCTACGAGCAGTACTTC	CASSLARQGTVPYEQYF
few	TRBD2	TRBV5-1	TRBJ2-3	TGCGCCAGCAGCCCTAGCGGGGGGGCCCCATATACGCAGTATTTT	CASSPSGGAPYTQYF
many	.	TRBV5-8	TRBJ1-2	TGTGCCAGCAGCTCCCTCGGCTATGGCTACACCTTC	CASSSLGYGYTF
.	.	TRBV19	TRBJ1-5	TGTGCCAGTAGGATTCTAAATCAGCCCCAGCATTTT	CASRILNQPQHF
few	.	TRBV30	TRBJ2-7	TGTGCCTGGAGTACCGGGCCTTCCTACGAGCAGTACTTC	CAWSTGPSYEQYF
few	.	TRBV6-2/TRBV6-3	TRBJ2-7	TGTGCCAGCAGGCGTTCCCCACAGAGCACCTACGAGCAGTACTTC	CASRRSPQSTYEQYF
few	TRBD1	TRBV7-2	TRBJ2-6	TGTGCCAGCAGCTTCCACGGACAGGGGACTGGGGCCAACGTCCTGACTTTC	CASSFHGQGTGANVLTF
few	TRBD1	TRBV20-1	TRBJ2-7	TGCAGTGCTAGAGATCCCGGGACAGGCCAATACGAGCAGTACTTC	CSARDPGTGQYEQYF
.	TRBD1	TRBV7-2	TRBJ2-3	TGTGCCAGCAGCTTAGCTTACGGCTTACCGGACAGGAGCACAGATACGCAGTATTTT	CASSLAYGLPDRSTDTQYF
.	.	TRBV3-1	TRBJ1-3	TGTGCCAGCAGCCAAGGAACTGGAAACACCATATATTTT	CASSQGTGNTIYF
many	TRBD2	TRBV20-1	TRBJ2-7	TGCAGTGCTACCTGGGCAGCGGGAGTTGACGAGCAGTACTTC	CSATWAAGVDEQYF
many	.	TRBV12-3/TRBV12-4	TRBJ2-1	TGTGCCAGCAGTTGGGAAGTGGGCTCCTACAATGAGCAGTTCTTC	CASSWEVGSYNEQFF
many	.	TRBV7-2	TRBJ2-1	TGTGCCAGCAGCCTAGTCGGAGGGAGTTCCTACAATGAGCAGTTCTTC	CASSLVGGSSYNEQFF
.	TRBD1	TRBV5-1	TRBJ2-7	TGCGCCAGCAGCGTGTCCGGATGGGACAGGGGGCTTAACGAGCAGTACTTC	CASSVSGWDRGLNEQYF
.	.	TRBV20-1	TRBJ2-1	TGCAGTGCTCCAACCAGCTCCTACAATGAGCAGTTCTTC	CSAPTSSYNEQFF
.	TRBD2	TRBV30	TRBJ2-7	TGTGCCTGGAGTCGGGGGGTCTACGAGCAGTACTTC	CAWSRGVYEQYF
.	.	TRBV4-3	TRBJ2-3	TGCGCCAGCAGCCAAGTGAAGGGCACCTTCACAGATACGCAGTATTTT	CASSQVKGTFTDTQYF
many	.	TRBV29-1	TRBJ2-1	TGCAGCGCCACAAACCGTTTGATGTCGGGAAGACTCAATGAGCAGTTCTTC	CSATNRLMSGRLNEQFF
.	.	TRBV27	TRBJ2-3	TGTGCCAGCAGAATACGTACGGACCAGGGGACAGATACGCAGTATTTT	CASRIRTDQGTDTQYF
few	.	TRBV5-5	TRBJ2-3	TGTGCCAGCAGCTTGACCCTAGACAGTCAAACTAGCACAGATACGCAGTATTTT	CASSLTLDSQTSTDTQYF
few	TRBD1	TRBV5-1	TRBJ1-1	TGCGCCAGCAGCTTAGGAGACAGGGCGTTGGTCACTGAAGCTTTCTTT	CASSLGDRALVTEAFF